This entry lists 20 T cell receptor beta chains sequenced from one sample in a study of blood T cells in healthy people across ages. Next came a second PCR, run for about 6 to 11 cycles, which used a sample-barcoded 5' primer along with a J-beta primer mix. TCRdb passed the 5' RACE reads through MiXCR, listing each CDR3 protein once. This table holds 850,000 or so distinct CDR3 sequences, about 30% found once. Source material: blood. The receptors come from a woman of 80 years or more in good health.

As regards this clonotype: This may be a read error: a much more frequent sequence differs by one nucleotide. The chain is built from TRBV12-3 or TRBV12-4 and TRBJ1-5; 11 positions agree with TRBD1. The CDR3 has 15 amino acids. CDR3 residues: CAGRRTGGFNQPQHF. CDR3 sequence (DNA): TGTGCCGGCAGACGGACAGGGGGCTTCAATCAGCCCCAGCATTTT.

The chain uses TRBV7-2 and TRBJ2-5; TRBD2 might be the D (5 bases). Trimming shortened V by 8 bases and J by 5 bases, and 12 bases separated the two germline ends. Germline CDR1 SGHTA, CDR2 FQGNSA. The CDR3 runs 12 residues. This CDR3 reads CASGPGWETQYF. The CDR3 coding sequence is TGTGCCAGCGGCCCGGGATGGGAGACCCAGTACTTC.

V usage is TRBV14 and J usage is TRBJ2-5; 8 nucleotides align to TRBD2. Germline CDR1 SGHDN, CDR2 FVKESK. This CDR3 is built from 16 residues. V lost 2 bases and J lost 1; bases outside the gene matches: 6. CDR3 sequence: CASSQSKRGRQETQYF. The CDR3 DNA follows: TGTGCCAGCAGCCAAAGTAAGCGGGGGCGCCAAGAGACCCAGTACTTC. The entire variable domain, with the rest obtained from reference TRBV14 and TRBJ2-5, is as follows: EAGVTQFPSHSVIEKGQTVTLRCDPISGHDNLYWYRRVMGKEIKFLLHFVKESKQDESGMPNNRFLAERTGGTYSTLKVQPAELEDSGVYFCASSQSKRGRQETQYFGPGTRLLVL.

Many counts were recorded for this clonotype. The J gene is TRBJ2-3, the V gene TRBV20-1, with 8 nucleotides matching TRBD2. Germline CDR1 is DFQATT and CDR2 is SNEGSKA (reference sequence). The V gene end was trimmed by 1 base and the J gene end by 4 bases; junction bases not matched to a gene: 7. The CDR3 totals 15 residues. Here the CDR3 DNA reads TGCAGTGCTAGAGGAGTAGCGGGGAGAGCAGATACGCAGTATTTT. This encodes CSARGVAGRADTQYF.

The J gene is TRBJ1-3, the V gene TRBV29-1; no clear D. Trimming shortened V by 7 bases and J by 0 bases, and 10 bases separated the two germline ends. CDR1 is SQVTM, CDR2 ANQGSEA, per germline. The CDR3 covers 13 residues. The CDR3 sequence is CSAGESSGNTIYF. Here the CDR3 DNA reads TGCAGCGCCGGAGAAAGCTCTGGAAACACCATATATTTT.

The table lists this clonotype with a few counts. This sequence joins TRBV7-8 and TRBJ1-6, with D perhaps TRBD1 (5 bases). Trimming pared 5 bases from V and 1 base from J, leaving 12 bases between. The CDR3 consists of 16 residues. Germline V lookup: CDR1 SGHVS, CDR2 FQNEAQ. CDR3 nucleotides: TGTGCCAGCAGCGCACGAGGGACTTCCTATAATTCACCCCTCCACTTT. This encodes CASSARGTSYNSPLHF.

This clonotype was found a few times. CDR3 sequence: CASSPGVRGGNSPLHF. CDR3 bases: TGTGCCAGCTCACCAGGGGTCAGGGGAGGTAATTCACCCCTCCACTTT. The chain joins TRBV18 to TRBJ1-6, with D possibly being TRBD1 (6 bases). This CDR3 contains 16 residues. CDR1 and CDR2 from the germline V gene are KGHSH and LQKENI. The germline V and J ends were trimmed by 2 bases and 6 bases, with 14 bases remaining between them.

The rearrangement joins TRBV6-5 to TRBJ1-4; 7 bases line up with TRBD1. Germline CDR1 is MNHEY and CDR2 is SVGAGI. V trimming: 10 bases; J trimming: 0 bases; junction bases outside the gene matches: 8. This CDR3 contains 15 residues. The CDR3 region is CATRDRDATNEKLFF. The CDR3 DNA follows: TGTGCCACCAGAGACAGGGACGCAACTAATGAAAAACTGTTTTTT.

Only a few counts were recorded for this clonotype. V and J are TRBV18 and TRBJ1-2; D is perhaps TRBD1 (5 bases). Trimming shortened V by 0 bases and J by 6 bases, and 11 bases separated the two germline ends. Germline CDR1 reads KGHSH; CDR2 reads LQKENI. The CDR3 runs to 14 residues. As DNA, the CDR3 is TGTGCCAGCTCACCACCGGCGCAGGGCGATGGCTACACCTTC. Amino acids: CASSPPAQGDGYTF.

Points on this clonotype: The junction and the germline gene differ at one end; a read error may be behind it. This chain links TRBV12-3 or TRBV12-4 with TRBJ1-6, with D possibly TRBD1 on 5 matching bases. This CDR3 comprises 14 residues. This chain's CDR3 is CASLTTAYNSHLHF. DNA for the CDR3: TGTGCCAGTCTTACGACAGCCTATAATTCACACCTCCACTTT.

The sample holds a few counts of this clonotype. A much larger clone is a single base away; this may be a read error. The chain joins TRBV7-2 to TRBJ2-5; 7 bases are a match to TRBD2. Unmatched junction bases numbered 19, after V lost 4 bases and J lost 11 bases. This CDR3 is 16 amino acids long. Germline V gene data show CDR1 as SGHTA and CDR2 as FQGNSA. The CDR3 loop is CASSSTFGTTYNEQYF. Written as DNA, the CDR3 is TGTGCCAGCAGCTCGACATTCGGGACTACATACAATGAGCAGTACTTC.

The rearrangement joins TRBV7-2 to TRBJ2-3, with D tentatively TRBD1 (5 bases). Germline V lookup: CDR1 SGHTA, CDR2 FQGNSA. V was shortened by 0 bases and J by 1 base, with 14 bases between the two germline ends. The CDR3 runs 17 residues. CDR3 loop: CASSLAPGLWGTDTQYF. CDR3 nucleotides: TGTGCCAGCAGCTTAGCGCCAGGGTTGTGGGGCACAGATACGCAGTATTTT.

The sample holds many counts of this clonotype. This rearrangement joins TRBV7-9 to TRBJ2-1, with D perhaps TRBD2 (6 bases). Germline V gives CDR1 SEHNR, CDR2 FQNEAQ (reference sequence). CDR3 length: 15 amino acids. V dropped 2 bases and J dropped 4 bases, with 12 bases sitting between them. DNA of the CDR3: TGTGCCAGCAGCTTAACTAGCCCAAAATACAATGAGCAGTTCTTC. This gives the protein CASSLTSPKYNEQFF.

The chain has TRBV15 and TRBJ2-2; unclear D gene. Trimming stripped 5 bases from V and 4 bases from J, with 11 bases between. This CDR3 contains 14 residues. Germline CDR1 and CDR2: LNHNV and YYDKDF (reference sequence). The CDR3 DNA follows: TGTGCCACCAGCTTTTCGGGCCGCACCGGGGAGCTGTTTTTT. It is translated as CATSFSGRTGELFF.

This clonotype was counted only a few times. CDR3 DNA: TGCGCCAGCAGCTTGGAGGGGACAGGGCCCTCACCCCTCCACTTT. Translating it yields CASSLEGTGPSPLHF. This chain uses TRBV5-1 with TRBJ1-6; TRBD1 matches at 9 bases. The CDR3 extends over 15 amino acids. CDR1 is SGHRS and CDR2 is YFSETQ in the germline V gene. V gave up 0 bases and J gave up 10 bases; unmatched junction bases: 5. Based on the CDR3 plus reference TRBV5-1 and TRBJ1-6, the full variable domain is KAGVTQTPRYLIKTRGQQVTLSCSPISGHRSVSWYQQTPGQGLQFLFEYFSETQRNKGNFPGRFSGRQFSNSRSEMNVSTLELGDSALYLCASSLEGTGPSPLHFGNGTRLTVT.

V is TRBV12-3 or TRBV12-4 and J is TRBJ2-1; the D gene is possibly TRBD2 (7 bases). The CDR3 contains 15 residues. The ends were cut back, 3 bases at V and 7 bases at J, with 16 bases in the middle. CDR3 coding DNA: TGTGCCAGCAGTTTTTATGCGGGGGCCCGGAATGAGCAGTTCTTC. Translation: CASSFYAGARNEQFF.

Concerning this clonotype itself: A single base separates this from a much larger clone, so it may be a read error. Here the CDR3 DNA reads TGCAGAGCTAGAGGCCAGGCGGCCCACGAGCAGTACTTC. It yields the protein CRARGQAAHEQYF. The V call is TRBV20-1, the J call TRBJ2-7; D call uncertain. Per the germline V gene, CDR1 is DFQATT and CDR2 is SNEGSKA (reference sequence). The CDR3 sequence is 13 residues long.

This clonotype was counted at least ten times. This CDR3 is CSSYPGGHETQYF. CDR3 sequence (DNA): TGCAGTTCCTACCCGGGGGGGCACGAGACCCAGTACTTC. V and J are TRBV20-1 and TRBJ2-5; 8 bases map to TRBD2. The CDR3 is 13 residues long. The J segment lost 5 bases and the V segment lost 8 bases, leaving 10 bases of the junction unmatched. Germline V gives CDR1 DFQATT, CDR2 SNEGSKA (reference sequence).

This clonotype was recorded only once. This CDR3 is CASRRGPSYQETQYF. CDR3 bases: TGTGCCAGCAGGCGAGGACCTTCGTACCAAGAGACCCAGTACTTC. The rearrangement links TRBV6-2 or TRBV6-3 to TRBJ2-5; D ambiguous. Deletions cut 6 bases from V and 0 bases from J, with 14 bases between. The CDR3 sequence is 15 residues long. Germline lookup yields CDR1 MNHEY and CDR2 SVGEGT.

Notes on this clonotype: A much larger clone differs by one base, so this may be a read error. The chain joins TRBV12-3 or TRBV12-4 to TRBJ2-4; D is perhaps TRBD2 (7 bases). The end of the DNA is better explained by TRBJ2-7, so the J call may be wrong. CDR3 size: 16 residues. For the CDR3, the DNA is TGTGCCAGCAGTTTAGATCTCGGGGGGCTTCCCTACGAGCAGTACTTC. Protein: CASSLDLGGLPYEQYF.